This T cell receptor (beta chain) emerged from a study of control samples from healthy donors and cancer patients. V shed 0 bases, J shed 0 bases, and the junction held 10 bases outside the gene matches. There are 17 residues in the CDR3. The germline V gene encodes CDR1 GTSNPN and CDR2 SVGIG (reference sequence). The table came from immunoSEQ multiplex PCR; TCRdb's copy has only in-frame clones and leaves some out. The data show about 50,000 clones, with about 93% seen just once and 3.5% to 4.5% held by the top ten. Sequencing input: blood. The TCR sequence derives from a man aged 30 to 39 in good health. This chain links TRBV30 with TRBJ1-1; 7 positions match TRBD1. Written as DNA, the CDR3 is TGTGCCTGGAGTGTATCAGGGGGTATACTCTTGAACACTGAAGCTTTCTTT. Amino acid sequence: CAWSVSGGILLNTEAFF.